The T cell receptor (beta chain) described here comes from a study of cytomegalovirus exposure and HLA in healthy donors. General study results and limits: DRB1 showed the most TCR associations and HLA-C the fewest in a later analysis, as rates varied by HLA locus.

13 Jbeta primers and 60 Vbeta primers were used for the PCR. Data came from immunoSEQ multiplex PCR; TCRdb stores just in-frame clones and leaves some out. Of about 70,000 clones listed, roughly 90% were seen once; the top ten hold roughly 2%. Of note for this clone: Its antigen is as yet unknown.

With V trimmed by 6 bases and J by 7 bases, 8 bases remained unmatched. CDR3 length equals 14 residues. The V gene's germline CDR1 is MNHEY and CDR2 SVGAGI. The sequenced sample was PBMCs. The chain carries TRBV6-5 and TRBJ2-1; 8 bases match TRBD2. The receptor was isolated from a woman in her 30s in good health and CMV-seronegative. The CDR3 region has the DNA TGTGCCAGCAGCCCCTCGGGAGGGCCAAATGAGCAGTTCTTC. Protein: CASSPSGGPNEQFF.